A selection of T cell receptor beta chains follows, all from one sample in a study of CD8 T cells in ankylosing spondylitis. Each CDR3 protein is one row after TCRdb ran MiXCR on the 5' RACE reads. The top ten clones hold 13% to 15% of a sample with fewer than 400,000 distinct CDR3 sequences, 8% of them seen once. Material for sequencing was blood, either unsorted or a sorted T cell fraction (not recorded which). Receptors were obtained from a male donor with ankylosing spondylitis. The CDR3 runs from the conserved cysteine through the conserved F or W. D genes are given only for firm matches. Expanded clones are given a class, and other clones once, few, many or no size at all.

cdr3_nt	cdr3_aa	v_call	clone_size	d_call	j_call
TGTGCCAGCTCTCCCTCATATGAAGCTGAAGCTTTCTTT	CASSPSYEAEAFF	TRBV18	NA	NA	TRBJ1-1
TGTGCTAGTGGAACAGTGACCGGGACAGGATTGTACGAGCAGTACTTC	CASGTVTGTGLYEQYF	TRBV12-5	NA	TRBD1	TRBJ2-7
TGTGCCAGCAGCCGGGAGGGGAGGGGTATGGAGACCCAGTACTTC	CASSREGRGMETQYF	TRBV7-3	NA	TRBD2	TRBJ2-5
TGCAGTGCTAGAGTTCCCTCGCCGGGAAGCTCCTACAATGAGCAGTTCTTC	CSARVPSPGSSYNEQFF	TRBV20-1	few	NA	TRBJ2-1
TGTGCCAGCAGCGCCGCCGGGCTCACTCGGGAGCAGTACTTC	CASSAAGLTREQYF	TRBV7-2	few	NA	TRBJ2-7
TGCAGTGCTAGAAGACTAGCGGCCTACAATGAGCAGTTCTTC	CSARRLAAYNEQFF	TRBV20-1	few	TRBD2	TRBJ2-1
TGTGCCAGCTCTCCCTCTTCGGAGACCCAGTACTTC	CASSPSSETQYF	TRBV12-3/TRBV12-4	few	NA	TRBJ2-5
TGCAGCGTTGTGTATGGGGCTAAGGAGCAGTTCTTC	CSVVYGAKEQFF	TRBV29-1	few	NA	TRBJ2-1
TGTGCCAGCAGTGAACCCCCGTACACTGAAGCTTTCTTT	CASSEPPYTEAFF	TRBV6-1	NA	NA	TRBJ1-1
TGCAGCGTTTTGACTAGCGGGGGGACAGATACGCAGTATTTT	CSVLTSGGTDTQYF	TRBV29-1	NA	TRBD2	TRBJ2-3
TGTGCCAGCAGCTTAAGGGGGACCAGCCCTTGGGTCGGGGAGCTGTTTTTT	CASSLRGTSPWVGELFF	TRBV7-3	NA	NA	TRBJ2-2
TGTGCCAGCAGTGATGACAGGCCGGGTTCACCCCTCCACTTT	CASSDDRPGSPLHF	TRBV12-3/TRBV12-4	many	NA	TRBJ1-6
TGTGCCAGCAGCTTAGGGCTTAGCGGGAGCTCCTACGAGCAGTACTTC	CASSLGLSGSSYEQYF	TRBV7-9	few	TRBD2	TRBJ2-7
TGTGCCAGCAGCTTACACAGGGGTCAATACGAGCAGTACTTC	CASSLHRGQYEQYF	TRBV7-2	NA	TRBD1	TRBJ2-7
TGTGCCAGTCCTGGCGGGGGTTCCTACAATGAGCAGTTCTTC	CASPGGGSYNEQFF	TRBV2	few	TRBD2	TRBJ2-1
TGCGCCAGCAGTCGGGCAGGGGCGACTGAAGCTTTCTTT	CASSRAGATEAFF	TRBV5-1	many	NA	TRBJ1-1
TGTGCCAGCAGCCCCCAGGACAACTTCTTCACTGAAGCTTTCTTT	CASSPQDNFFTEAFF	TRBV11-3	NA	NA	TRBJ1-1
TGTGCCAGCAGCACGCGACTAGCTTCTCGCACAGATACGCAGTATTTT	CASSTRLASRTDTQYF	TRBV7-9	many	TRBD2	TRBJ2-3
TGTGCCAGCAGTTTTCGCAGGGCTAATGAAAAACTGTTTTTT	CASSFRRANEKLFF	TRBV28	NA	NA	TRBJ1-4
TGCAGCGTTGAGGAGCGGGAGGGCCGGCACAATGAGCAGTTCTTC	CSVEEREGRHNEQFF	TRBV29-1	NA	TRBD2	TRBJ2-1
TGCAGCGTTGAGGCCCCGGGGGGCAGGGATACGCAGTATTTT	CSVEAPGGRDTQYF	TRBV29-1	few	NA	TRBJ2-3
TGCAGTGCTACGGGACTAGCGAAAGAGACCCAGTACTTC	CSATGLAKETQYF	TRBV20-1	NA	TRBD2	TRBJ2-5
TGCGCCAGCAGCTCGACAGGGACTGGAAACACCATATATTTT	CASSSTGTGNTIYF	TRBV5-1	NA	TRBD1	TRBJ1-3
TGTGCCAGCAGCTTAGATAGGCCAGCCTACAATGAGCAGTTCTTC	CASSLDRPAYNEQFF	TRBV7-2	NA	NA	TRBJ2-1
TGCAGCGCCCCCCTCAGGACTAGCGGGAACAATGAGCAGTTCTTC	CSAPLRTSGNNEQFF	TRBV29-1	NA	TRBD2	TRBJ2-1
TGTGCCAGCAGCTTAGATGGGCTAGCGGGAGTTTTAGAGCAGTTCTTC	CASSLDGLAGVLEQFF	TRBV7-2	many	TRBD2	TRBJ2-1
TGCAGTGCCAGCGGGCTAGCGGGACCTCTCAATGAGCAGTTCTTC	CSASGLAGPLNEQFF	TRBV20-1	NA	TRBD2	TRBJ2-1
TGCGCCAGCAGTGATGCGACGCCTCCCTACGAGCAGTACTTC	CASSDATPPYEQYF	TRBV10-2	many	NA	TRBJ2-7
TGCAGTGCGACCCGGGACTCAGACGGGTCAGATACGCAGTATTTT	CSATRDSDGSDTQYF	TRBV20-1	NA	NA	TRBJ2-3
TGTGCCATCAAGGCGGGAAAGACACCCTATAACACCGGGGAGCTGTTTTTT	CAIKAGKTPYNTGELFF	TRBV10-3	many	NA	TRBJ2-2
TGCGCCAGCAGCACCCAAGGACCCTCGGCAGGGAACTTT	CASSTQGPSAGNF	TRBV5-1	NA	NA	TRBJ2-3
TGCAGTGCTAGAGACACGAGGGCCTCCTACGAGCAGTACTTC	CSARDTRASYEQYF	TRBV20-1	few	NA	TRBJ2-7
TGTGCCAGCATAAAGGACCTCACGAGCTCCGAGCAGTACTTC	CASIKDLTSSEQYF	TRBV6-2/TRBV6-3	many	NA	TRBJ2-7
TGTGCCAGCAGCTTATCGGGGAGGACTAGCAATGAGCAGTTCTTC	CASSLSGRTSNEQFF	TRBV7-2	NA	TRBD2	TRBJ2-1
TGTGCCACCAGTGACCCCTCTTGGGCAGGGGGTGCAGATACGCAGTATTTT	CATSDPSWAGGADTQYF	TRBV24-1	few	TRBD1	TRBJ2-3
TGTGCCAGCAGCCCAATTGACAGGGCCTACGAGCAGTACTTC	CASSPIDRAYEQYF	TRBV28	many	TRBD1	TRBJ2-7
TGTGCCACCAGCAGAGAGCTGACTTCCTACATTCAGTACTTC	CATSRELTSYIQYF	TRBV15	many	NA	TRBJ2-4
TGTGCTACACAGCGGGAGGCTACAGATACGCAGTATTTT	CATQREATDTQYF	TRBV4-2	NA	TRBD2	TRBJ2-3
TGTGCCACCAGCAGAGAATTGGGGAATGAAAAACTGTTTTTT	CATSRELGNEKLFF	TRBV15	few	NA	TRBJ1-4
TGCAGTGCCTCTTTGGGGGGACTTAACACTGAAGCTTTCTTT	CSASLGGLNTEAFF	TRBV20-1	few	NA	TRBJ1-1
TGCAGTGCTAGAGAAATTGTAGGGCTAAATGAGCAGTTCTTC	CSAREIVGLNEQFF	TRBV20-1	few	NA	TRBJ2-1
TGTGCCTGGACAGGATCGTACAATGAGCAGTTCTTC	CAWTGSYNEQFF	TRBV30	NA	NA	TRBJ2-1
TGCAGTGCTAGAACGAGTTCCGGCCAAGAGACCCAGTACTTC	CSARTSSGQETQYF	TRBV20-1	few	NA	TRBJ2-5
TGTGCCAGCAGCGTGTCCGGGACCCCCTCCTACGAGCAGTACTTC	CASSVSGTPSYEQYF	TRBV9	many	NA	TRBJ2-7
TGTGCCAGCAGCCTGGTCGGACAGGGCGGTTCAAAGACCGGGGAGCTGTTTTTT	CASSLVGQGGSKTGELFF	TRBV11-1	many	TRBD1	TRBJ2-2
TGCGCCAGCAGCCCCCGGGACCAAGGAACAGATACGCAGTATTTT	CASSPRDQGTDTQYF	TRBV5-1	few	NA	TRBJ2-3
TGTGCCAGCAGCAAACCGGGGGGTCAGGGTAACGAAAAACTGTTTTTT	CASSKPGGQGNEKLFF	TRBV28	once	NA	TRBJ1-4
TGTGCCAGCAGCCTCGCTCCTCGACTAGCGCCCTACAATGAGCAGTTCTTC	CASSLAPRLAPYNEQFF	TRBV7-2	NA	TRBD2	TRBJ2-1
TGTGCCAGCAGCTTGATGACAGGGGGGGAGACCCAGTACTTC	CASSLMTGGETQYF	TRBV7-9	few	TRBD1	TRBJ2-5
TGTGCCAGCAGCTTAGGACAGTTCACAGATACGCAGTATTTT	CASSLGQFTDTQYF	TRBV7-2	NA	NA	TRBJ2-3
TGCGCCAGCAGCTTGGGCAATGAGCAGTTCTTC	CASSLGNEQFF	TRBV5-1	many	NA	TRBJ2-1